The 17 T cell receptor beta chains below come from one sample, sequenced in a study of CXCR3-negative and CXCR3-positive naive CD8 T cells. Carrying UMI labels, the TRB cDNA libraries were prepared through 5' RACE. Reprocessing the 5' RACE reads, TCRdb reports a single entry for every CDR3 protein and omits DNA. The table lists 55,000 to 75,000 distinct CDR3 sequences. Points from the study as a whole: CXCR3-positive naive cells had more hydrophobic TRB CDR3s than CXCR3-negative naive cells.

These TCRs' antigens remain unknown. Source material: naive CXCR3+ CD8+ T cells from blood. Subset of the sample: CD45RO-CCR7+CD27+CD95- naive CD8+ T cells expressing CXCR3 (TNR3+). These receptor sequences come from a human donor in good health. Some clones in this sample may be carry-over from other donors' samples.

Here the CDR3 reads CVSSLVSYEQYF. This rearrangement joins TRBV11-3 to TRBJ2-7. The CDR3 consists of 12 residues. Per the germline V gene, CDR1 is SGHNT and CDR2 is YENEEA.

The V call is TRBV5-1, the J call TRBJ2-1; TCRdb reports TRBD2, a call that lacks DNA to check it against. The germline gives CDR1 SGHRS, CDR2 YFSETQ. The length of the CDR3 is 18 residues. The CDR3 sequence is CASSLTVSFSPRVNEQFF.

V is TRBV6-5 and J is TRBJ2-1; the TRBD1 assignment by TCRdb is unverifiable without DNA. Germline V CDR1 and CDR2: MNHEY, SVGAGI. The CDR3 is 16 residues long. CDR3 amino acids: CASSYSTWTGSDKQFF.

This chain connects TRBV3-2 to TRBJ2-5; the D gene TCRdb calls, TRBD1, cannot be checked with no DNA. TRBV3-2 is termed a pseudogene. The CDR3 is 15 residues long. The CDR3: CASRRRGPRGKTQYF.

The chain carries TRBV6-2 or TRBV6-3 and TRBJ2-7. Germline CDR1 is MNHEY and CDR2 is SVGEGT. CDR3 length: 13 amino acids. Here the CDR3 reads CASSYYSRDEQYF.

The rearrangement joins TRBV6-2 or TRBV6-3 to TRBJ2-1; TCRdb's assignment of TRBD1 cannot be checked, as there is no DNA. The germline gives CDR1 MNHEY, CDR2 SVGEGT. The CDR3 runs 15 residues. CDR3 protein: CASPIGTGDYNEQFF.

The V call is TRBV27, the J call TRBJ2-7. In germline, CDR1 is MNHEY, CDR2 SMNVEV (reference sequence). This CDR3 comprises 12 residues. This CDR3 reads CASRTISYEQYF.

The V and J genes are TRBV29-1 and TRBJ2-7. The CDR3 has 11 residues. CDR1 and CDR2 from the germline V gene are SQVTM and ANQGSEA. The CDR3 sequence: CSVAAGSEQYF.

This chain joins TRBV6-2 or TRBV6-3 and TRBJ1-5. CDR1 is MNHEY, CDR2 SVGEGT, per germline. CDR3 length equals 15 residues. The CDR3 protein is CASTTFQYSNQPQHF.

This chain joins TRBV18 and TRBJ2-3; the TRBD1 assignment by TCRdb is unverifiable without DNA. The CDR3 is made up of 14 amino acids. Germline V gene lookup returns CDR1 KGHSH and CDR2 LQKENI. The CDR3 region is CASSLGQGTDTQYF. The whole variable domain, filled in from reference TRBV18 and TRBJ2-3, reads NAGVMQNPRHLVRRRGQEARLRCSPMKGHSHVYWYRQLPEEGLKFMVYLQKENIIDESGMPKERFSAEFPKEGPSILRIQQVVRGDSAAYFCASSLGQGTDTQYFGPGTRLTVL.

The chain links TRBV25-1 to TRBJ1-2; the D call of TRBD1 rests on TCRdb alone, since no DNA is present to check it. The CDR3 runs to 18 residues. In germline, CDR1 is MGHDK, CDR2 SYGVNS. CDR3 sequence: CASSDPTGGGFLNYGYTF.

V is TRBV7-3 and J is TRBJ2-5; as DNA is missing, the TRBD1 call by TCRdb cannot be tested. Per germline, CDR1 SGHTA and CDR2 FQGTGA. The CDR3 is made up of 15 amino acids. The CDR3 region is CASSFSGALQETQYF.

The chain is built from TRBV12-3 or TRBV12-4 and TRBJ1-2. The CDR3 sequence is 13 residues long. CDR3 sequence reads: CASSSTRTETNTF.

The genes are TRBV28 and TRBJ2-1; the D call from TCRdb, TRBD1, cannot be confirmed without DNA. The CDR3 is 13 amino acids. The germline V gene encodes CDR1 MDHEN and CDR2 SYDVKM. CDR3 loop: CASSLRGWDEQFF.

The chain combines TRBV4-1 with TRBJ2-3; with no DNA, the TCRdb D assignment of TRBD1 cannot be verified. Germline loops: CDR1 MGHRA, CDR2 YSYEKL. This CDR3 is built from 15 residues. The chain's CDR3 is CASSQGGRYTDTQYF.

The gene calls are TRBV10-3 and TRBJ2-3; with no DNA, the TCRdb D assignment of TRBD2 cannot be verified. This CDR3 region has 16 residues. From germline, CDR1 is ENHRY and CDR2 SYGVKD. This chain's CDR3 is CATLVRTSNGADTQYF.

V and J are TRBV29-1 and TRBJ2-2; without DNA, the TCRdb call of TRBD2 cannot be checked. The length of the CDR3 is 15 residues. Per germline, CDR1 SQVTM and CDR2 ANQGSEA. The CDR3 loop reads CSVRTGASGTGELFF.